The 23 T cell receptor beta chains below come from one sample, sequenced in a study of graft-versus-host responses after intestinal transplantation. Profiling relied on immunoSEQ multiplex PCR, and the TCRdb table lists in-frame clones only, not all of them. The sample consists of about 40,000 clones, 75% to 95% of them appearing once. Material: PBMCs, obtained about 330 days after intestinal transplant. These receptors all stem from a human patient who received an intestinal transplant, so some T cells may come from the graft donor.

V usage is TRBV18 and J usage is TRBJ1-5, with D uncertain. The CDR3 covers 15 residues. CDR1 is KGHSH and CDR2 is LQKENI in the germline V gene. The germline V and J ends were trimmed by 6 bases and 1 base, with 13 bases remaining between them. DNA for the CDR3: TGTGCCAGCTCCCCTAGTCTTGGAAGCAATCAGCCCCAGCATTTT. Translating gives CASSPSLGSNQPQHF. The entire variable domain, with the rest obtained from reference TRBV18 and TRBJ1-5, is as follows: NAGVMQNPRHLVRRRGQEARLRCSPMKGHSHVYWYRQLPEEGLKFMVYLQKENIIDESGMPKERFSAEFPKEGPSILRIQQVVRGDSAAYFCASSPSLGSNQPQHFGDGTRLSIL.

CDR3: CASSEWGESQHF. The CDR3 DNA reads as TGTGCCAGCAGCGAGTGGGGGGAGTCACAGCATTTT. The rearrangement uses TRBV28 and TRBJ1-5; perhaps TRBD1 as D (5 bases). There are 12 residues in the CDR3. The V end was cut by 6 bases, the J end by 13 bases, with 16 bases between. The germline gives CDR1 MDHEN, CDR2 SYDVKM.

In this sample, this clone turned up a few times. V gene TRBV10-3 combines with J gene TRBJ2-7; 7 nucleotides align to TRBD1. Losses at the gene ends were 3 bases for V and 3 bases for J; bases not matched to a gene: 8. The CDR3 totals 15 residues. In germline, CDR1 is ENHRY, CDR2 SYGVKD. CDR3: CAISDSGTAFYEQYF. CDR3 bases: TGTGCCATCAGTGACTCGGGGACAGCCTTCTACGAGCAGTACTTC.

The rearrangement joins TRBV28 to TRBJ2-1, with 8 bases matching TRBD1. Trimming cost V 4 bases and J 5 bases; bases outside gene matches: 10. The CDR3 spans 16 residues. In germline, CDR1 is MDHEN, CDR2 SYDVKM. The CDR3 DNA reads as TGTGCCAGCAGTTACAGACAGGGGTTTGGCGACAATGAGCAGTTCTTC. It yields the protein CASSYRQGFGDNEQFF. Drawing the rest from reference TRBV28 and TRBJ2-1, the complete variable domain is DVKVTQSSRYLVKRTGEKVFLECVQDMDHENMFWYRQDPGLGLRLIYFSYDVKMKEKGDIPEGYSVSREKKERFSLILESASTNQTSMYLCASSYRQGFGDNEQFFGPGTRLTVL.

The chain employs TRBV7-3 and TRBJ2-2; D is uncertain. CDR3 length: 15 residues. Trimming removed 5 bases from V and 0 bases from J, with 10 bases in between. Germline lookup yields CDR1 SGHTA and CDR2 FQGTGA. In DNA form, the CDR3 reads TGTGCCAGCAGCCCCGACGGGCCGAACACCGGGGAGCTGTTTTTT. Amino acids: CASSPDGPNTGELFF.

This rearrangement joins TRBV10-2 to TRBJ2-7; D is ambiguous. The CDR3 runs 11 residues. The germline V and J ends were trimmed by 5 bases and 2 bases, with 4 bases remaining between them. The germline gives CDR1 WSHSY, CDR2 SAAADI. CDR3 residues: CASSPTYEQYF. The CDR3 DNA is TGCGCCAGCAGTCCAACCTACGAGCAGTACTTC.

This sequence joins TRBV6-1 and TRBJ2-7; either TRBD1 or TRBD2 may fit D (6 bases each). The CDR3 extends over 17 amino acids. Germline assignment: CDR1 MNHNS and CDR2 SASEGT. The V end was cut by 2 bases, the J end by 8 bases, with 25 bases between. CDR3: CASSESVPGGRVFQQYF. Written as DNA, the CDR3 is TGTGCCAGCAGTGAATCGGTCCCCGGGGGCCGGGTATTTCAGCAGTACTTC.

V usage is TRBV21-1 and J usage is TRBJ2-1; TRBD1, as called in the table, went unchecked against the DNA. TRBV21-1 represents a pseudogene. The CDR3 is made up of 18 amino acids. The CDR3 loop is CASSTQTGHYPHYNEQFF. The CDR3 DNA sequence: TGTGCCAGCAGCACACAGACAGGGCACTACCCTCATTACAATGAGCAGTTCTTC.

This clone has a single count. V usage is TRBV14 and J usage is TRBJ2-5, with TRBD2 as a possible D gene (7 bases). Trimming took off 0 bases at V and 1 base at J, with 12 bases between the two ends. In germline, CDR1 is SGHDN, CDR2 FVKESK. This CDR3 contains 16 residues. The CDR3 nucleotides read TGTGCCAGCAGCCAAGATGCGGGGGCGCTCCAAGAGACCCAGTACTTC. It is translated as CASSQDAGALQETQYF.

CDR3: CSAQTARNTIYF. DNA of the CDR3: TGCAGCGCACAGACAGCTCGAAACACCATATATTTT. The chain joins TRBV29-1 to TRBJ1-3; tentative D call: TRBD1 (5 bases). The germline CDR1 and CDR2 sequences are SQVTM and ANQGSEA. The V end lost 7 bases, the J end lost 5 bases, and 12 bases lay between the germline ends. This CDR3 has 12 amino acids.

Comments on this clone: An end of the junction does not agree with germline; a read error may underlie this. V gene TRBV7-7 combines with J gene TRBJ2-7; TRBD2 aligns across 8 bases. This CDR3 has 13 amino acids. Germline assignment: CDR1 SSHAT and CDR2 FNYEAQ (reference sequence). Here the CDR3 reads CASSPGTSYEQYF. The CDR3 nucleotides are TGTGCTAGCAGCCCCGGGACTAGCTACGAGCAGTACTTC.

The gene calls are TRBV21-1 and TRBJ2-7. TRBV21-1 is listed as a pseudogene. The CDR3 covers 11 residues. The CDR3 spells CASSKGGEQYF. Here the CDR3 DNA reads TGTGCCAGCAGCAAAGGGGGCGAGCAGTACTTC.

V usage is TRBV29-1 and J usage is TRBJ2-5, with 7 bases that match TRBD2. The CDR3 runs 14 residues. J was trimmed by 2 bases and V by 8 bases; bases with no gene match: 11. CDR1 is SQVTM, CDR2 ANQGSEA, per germline. As DNA, the CDR3 is TGCAGCTTAGAGAGGGCGGGGGTTCAAGAGACCCAGTACTTC. This codes for CSLERAGVQETQYF. Full variable domain (missing parts from reference TRBV29-1 and TRBJ2-5): SAVISQKPSRDICQRGTSLTIQCQVDSQVTMMFWYRQQPGQSLTLIATANQGSEATYESGFVIDKFPISRPNLTFSTLTVSNMSPEDSSIYLCSLERAGVQETQYFGPGTRLLVL.

This sequence joins TRBV7-3 and TRBJ2-1; D gene ambiguous. V gave up 2 bases and J gave up 9 bases, with 8 bases separating them. The CDR3 is 12 residues long. Germline V CDR1 and CDR2: SGHTA, FQGTGA. The DNA of the CDR3 is TGTGCCAGCAGCTTATGGGGTACTGAGCAGTTCTTC. It specifies CASSLWGTEQFF.

This sequence joins TRBV2 and TRBJ1-5; 10 bases agree with TRBD1. CDR3 length: 14 amino acids. Germline-derived CDR1 and CDR2 are SNHLY and FYNNEI. V lost 4 bases to trimming and J lost 5 bases; unmatched junction nucleotides: 2. CDR3: CASSATGGHQPQHF. The CDR3 DNA sequence: TGTGCCAGCAGTGCGACAGGGGGCCATCAGCCCCAGCATTTT.

This rearrangement joins TRBV6-5 to TRBJ2-2, with D possibly matching TRBD2 (5 bases). V was clipped by 2 bases and J by 4 bases, with 11 bases between them. Germline values: CDR1 MNHEY, CDR2 SVGAGI. The CDR3 contains 15 residues. CDR3 nucleotide sequence: TGTGCCAGCAGTTACGGTCCGGGGAGCACCGGGGAGCTGTTTTTT. This translates into CASSYGPGSTGELFF.

This chain connects TRBV6-4 to TRBJ2-1, with TRBD1 matching 8 bases. Germline assignment: CDR1 MRHNA and CDR2 SNTAGT. CDR3 length equals 16 residues. With 5 bases clipped from V and 0 bases from J, the junction kept 6 bases outside the gene matches. The CDR3 reads CASSPGTGSSYNEQFF. The CDR3 coding sequence is TGTGCCAGCAGTCCCGGGACAGGAAGCTCCTACAATGAGCAGTTCTTC.

This sequence joins TRBV5-4 and TRBJ2-7; 10 bases map to TRBD1. Germline CDR1 SGHNT, CDR2 YYREEE (reference sequence). The CDR3 loop spans 15 amino acids. V lost 2 bases, J lost 3 bases, and 5 bases stayed unmatched. DNA for the CDR3: TGTGCCAGCAGCTTAGCTGACAGGGGGCTCTACGAGCAGTACTTC. Amino acids: CASSLADRGLYEQYF. Full variable domain (missing parts from reference TRBV5-4 and TRBJ2-7): ETGVTQSPTHLIKTRGQQVTLRCSSQSGHNTVSWYQQALGQGPQFIFQYYREEENGRGNFPPRFSGLQFPNYSSELNVNALELDDSALYLCASSLADRGLYEQYFGPGTRLTVT.

The chain uses TRBV25-1 and TRBJ2-3, with D hard to call. Trimming took 5 bases from V and 2 from J, leaving 5 bases between them. Germline-derived CDR1 and CDR2 are MGHDK and SYGVNS. This CDR3 is 12 amino acids long. CDR3 DNA: TGTGCCAGCAGTCCCACCACAGATACGCAGTATTTT. Protein sequence: CASSPTTDTQYF.

The rearrangement joins TRBV11-3 to TRBJ2-3; no clear D. V was cut by 8 bases and J by 4 bases, with 13 bases left in between. The CDR3 covers 13 residues. Germline CDR1 is SGHNT and CDR2 is YENEEA. The CDR3: CASGEARSDTQYF. The CDR3, as DNA: TGTGCCAGCGGAGAGGCTAGATCAGATACGCAGTATTTT.

The chain carries TRBV4-1 and TRBJ1-1, with D tentatively TRBD1 (5 bases). The V and J ends lost 4 bases and 3 bases respectively, with 15 bases between them. CDR3 length equals 15 residues. Germline V gene data show CDR1 as MGHRA and CDR2 as YSYEKL. This CDR3 reads CASSLGGMSDTEAFF. The DNA for the CDR3 is TGCGCCAGCAGCCTCGGGGGGATGTCGGACACTGAAGCTTTCTTT.

This clone showed up just a few times. J is TRBJ2-1 and V is TRBV6-6, with a weak D call TRBD2 (6 bases). This CDR3 region has 13 residues. Trimming took 0 bases from V and 15 from J, leaving 15 bases between them. The V gene's germline CDR1 is MNHNY and CDR2 SVGAGI (reference sequence). The CDR3 DNA follows: TGTGCCAGCAGTTACTCGAGCGGGCAGGCAGGGTTCTTC. Translating gives CASSYSSGQAGFF.

The genes are TRBV13 and TRBJ1-3; the D is unclear. Germline loops: CDR1 PRHDT, CDR2 FYEKMQ (reference sequence). V was trimmed by 3 bases and J by 7 bases, leaving 7 bases between them. CDR3 length equals 12 residues. CDR3 in DNA: TGTGCCAGCAGCTTCCCGTCGAACACCATATATTTT. It yields the protein CASSFPSNTIYF.